This T cell receptor (beta chain) was retrieved from a study of shared clonotypes between healthy human individuals. Findings and limits, study-wide: Shared clonotypes across all four donors exceeded non-shared ones in generation probability. Clonotype sharing among the donors was expected to vary with sequencing depth.

V was clipped by 1 base and J by 0 bases; unmatched bases: 7. The CDR3 length is 16 residues. Germline V lookup: CDR1 GTSNPN, CDR2 SVGIG (reference sequence). The assay was carried out at the deep level. Sorted-subset replicate PCR reactions contained 200 to 250 ng DNA, corresponding to tens of thousands of T cell genomes. TCRdb's copy holds only in-frame clones and misses some; the assay was immunoSEQ multiplex PCR. This sample has roughly 2.1 million clones, with roughly 91% found just once. Naive CD8 cells lacked CD45RO and underwent positive selection for CCR7, leaving out terminally differentiated effector memory CD45RA+ cells. About this clone itself: Its antigen remains unknown.

The J gene is TRBJ2-3, the V gene TRBV30; 7 positions match TRBD2. Sequenced sample: naive CD8+ T cells from PBMCs. This sequence originates from a man aged 18 to 35 in good health. Some clones in this sample may be carry-over from other donors' samples. The CDR3 spells CAWSAGLAVSTDTQYF. The CDR3 DNA reads TGTGCCTGGAGTGCTGGGCTAGCGGTTAGCACAGATACGCAGTATTTT.